This entry lists 15 T cell receptor beta chains sequenced from one sample in a study of early T cells in non-severe SARS-CoV-2 infection. Via MiXCR, TCRdb re-called the 5' RACE reads, giving one row per CDR3 protein. The table has 100,000 or so distinct CDR3 sequences, 16% seen once. The sample was whole blood, taken at baseline. These receptors were taken from an adult who was a healthcare worker with PCR-confirmed SARS-CoV-2 infection or an uninfected control (not recorded which).

The chain links TRBV6-2 or TRBV6-3 to TRBJ1-6, with D unclear. The CDR3 loop spans 13 amino acids. V was trimmed by 8 bases and J by 13 bases, leaving 18 bases between them. Germline V gene sequence: CDR1 MNHEY, CDR2 SVGEGT. CDR3 sequence reads: CASAYPGLAPLHF. The CDR3 region has the DNA TGTGCCAGCGCGTATCCAGGCCTCGCTCCCCTCCACTTT.

This clonotype was detected a few times. The chain is built from TRBV12-3 or TRBV12-4 and TRBJ1-3; D gene unclear. V lost 6 bases and J 0 bases, leaving 6 bases between the germline ends. The length of the CDR3 is 13 residues. The CDR3 nucleotides are TGTGCCAGCAGCCCGAACTCTGGAAACACCATATATTTT. This translates into CASSPNSGNTIYF.

This clonotype was observed a few times. The chain is built from TRBV5-4 and TRBJ1-3; D remains unclear. The CDR3 length is 13 residues. The germline V and J ends were trimmed by 0 bases and 2 bases, with 3 bases remaining between them. Germline V gives CDR1 SGHNT, CDR2 YYREEE (reference sequence). The CDR3 sequence: CASSLDAGNTIYF. CDR3 nucleotides: TGTGCCAGCAGCTTGGATGCTGGAAACACCATATATTTT.

J is TRBJ2-1 and V is TRBV6-2 or TRBV6-3, with 7 nucleotides matching TRBD2. Germline loops: CDR1 MNHEY, CDR2 SVGEGT. CDR3 length: 13 amino acids. Trimming removed 8 bases from V and 9 bases from J; junction bases left unmatched: 10. For the CDR3, the DNA is TGTGCCAGCGGCCATGGGAGGGGAGGTGAGCAGTTCTTC. This encodes CASGHGRGGEQFF.

This clonotype came up a few times. The DNA is omitted, as the CDR3 cannot be located on it reliably, and the CDR3 follows TCRdb's listing. The J gene is TRBJ1-6, the V gene TRBV28; TRBD1 is the table's D call, not checked against the DNA. The CDR3 sequence runs 16 residues, both termini included. Per germline, CDR1 MDHEN and CDR2 SYDVKM. The chain's CDR3 is CASSFGPGGEHSPLHF.

The table lists this clonotype with a few counts. The chain is built from TRBV7-2 and TRBJ2-1; 7 positions agree with TRBD2. J gave up 6 bases and V 2 bases, and 7 bases lay outside the gene matches. The CDR3 covers 15 residues. CDR1 is SGHTA and CDR2 is FQGNSA in the germline V gene. In DNA, the CDR3 is TGTGCCAGCAGCTTAAGCGGGGACTACATCAATGAGCAGTTCTTC. Translation gives CASSLSGDYINEQFF.

This clonotype was counted only a few times. The chain employs TRBV2 and TRBJ1-2; D unclear. Per the germline V gene, CDR1 is SNHLY and CDR2 is FYNNEI. Trimming cost V 8 bases and J 7 bases, with 8 bases left between them. This CDR3 comprises 10 residues. Here the CDR3 reads CASGSGGYTF. CDR3 in DNA: TGTGCCAGCGGCAGCGGTGGCTACACCTTC.

In its sample, this clonotype was seen a few times. The J gene is TRBJ2-1, the V gene TRBV28, with a possible D match to TRBD1 (5 bases). Germline V gene sequence: CDR1 MDHEN, CDR2 SYDVKM. The CDR3 length is 12 residues. V was shortened by 4 bases and J by 8 bases, with 9 bases between the two germline ends. The CDR3 region has the DNA TGTGCCAGCAGTTCCAGGGCTTATGAGCAGTTCTTC. This sequence encodes CASSSRAYEQFF.

To note about this clonotype: A much larger clone lies one base from this, so it may be a read error. The rearrangement links TRBV7-9 to TRBJ2-3, with D perhaps TRBD2 (5 bases). Germline-derived CDR1 and CDR2 are SEHNR and FQNEAQ (reference sequence). The CDR3 extends over 12 amino acids. V was cut by 5 bases and J by 4 bases, with 7 bases left in between. The CDR3 DNA follows: TGTGCCAGCAGCCCGGAGGCAGATACGCAGTATTTT. Encoded protein: CASSPEADTQYF.

In its sample, this clonotype was seen a few times. The rearrangement uses TRBV7-2 and TRBJ2-1; TRBD2 is a possible D gene (7 bases). V was pared by 8 bases and J by 4 bases, with 12 bases between. The CDR3 spans 13 residues. In germline, CDR1 is SGHTA, CDR2 FQGNSA. The CDR3 is CASLAGAYNEQFF. In DNA form, the CDR3 reads TGTGCCAGCTTGGCGGGGGCGTACAATGAGCAGTTCTTC.

This clonotype was observed a few times. The chain is built from TRBV13 and TRBJ2-3; no clear D. The germline CDR1 and CDR2 sequences are PRHDT and FYEKMQ (reference sequence). Trimming removed 11 bases at V and 0 bases at J, with 15 bases between. The CDR3 loop spans 14 amino acids. The CDR3 sequence is CAVSTYPSTDTQYF. The CDR3 DNA follows: TGTGCCGTATCGACGTATCCTAGCACAGATACGCAGTATTTT.

This clonotype occurred many times. The chain joins TRBV7-8 to TRBJ1-1; perhaps TRBD1 as D (6 bases). V was clipped by 4 bases and J by 0 bases, with 9 bases between them. Germline-derived CDR1 and CDR2 are SGHVS and FQNEAQ. The CDR3 loop spans 14 amino acids. CDR3 protein: CASSSGHLNTEAFF. CDR3 DNA: TGTGCCAGCAGCTCGGGACATTTGAACACTGAAGCTTTCTTT. Based on the CDR3 plus reference TRBV7-8 and TRBJ1-1, the full variable domain is GAGVSQSPRYKVAKRGQDVALRCDPISGHVSLFWYQQALGQGPEFLTYFQNEAQLDKSGLPSDRFFAERPEGSVSTLKIQRTQQEDSAVYLCASSSGHLNTEAFFGQGTRLTVV.

This clonotype occurred a few times. The chain couples TRBV29-1 to TRBJ2-7; tentative D call: TRBD1 (6 bases). CDR1 SQVTM and CDR2 ANQGSEA come from the germline V gene. Trimming removed 1 base at V and 1 base at J, with 11 bases between. There are 14 residues in the CDR3. Written as DNA, the CDR3 is TGCAGCGTTGAAGCACAGGGACCATCCTACGAGCAGTACTTC. Amino acid sequence: CSVEAQGPSYEQYF.

This clonotype is a singleton in its sample. CDR3 bases: TGTGCCAGCAGTTATCTTAGCGGTGATTACGAGCAGTACTTC. This encodes CASSYLSGDYEQYF. The chain carries TRBV12-3 or TRBV12-4 and TRBJ2-7; maybe TRBD2 (6 bases). This CDR3 is 14 amino acids long. With 4 bases removed from V and 4 bases from J, the gap between germline ends came to 14 bases.

The V and J genes are TRBV13 and TRBJ2-7, with a weak D call TRBD2 (5 bases). Germline loops: CDR1 PRHDT, CDR2 FYEKMQ (reference sequence). Trimming pared 3 bases from V and 0 bases from J, leaving 12 bases between. The CDR3 is 15 amino acids. CDR3 protein: CASSLTTETSYEQYF. CDR3 sequence (DNA): TGTGCCAGCAGCTTGACTACTGAAACCTCCTACGAGCAGTACTTC. The whole variable domain, filled in from reference TRBV13 and TRBJ2-7, reads AAGVIQSPRHLIKEKRETATLKCYPIPRHDTVYWYQQGPGQDPQFLISFYEKMQSDKGSIPDRFSAQQFSDYHSELNMSSLELGDSALYFCASSLTTETSYEQYFGPGTRLTVT.